Presented here are 17 T cell receptor beta chains from one specimen sequenced in a study of radiotherapy plus CTLA-4 blockade in lung cancer. Clones were read by immunoSEQ multiplex PCR, and TCRdb kept only the in-frame ones, dropping some. The sample holds over 60,000 clones, roughly 84% seen once. Sequences were derived from peripheral blood, sampled from a patient treated with radiotherapy plus ipilimumab. The receptors shown here come from a human donor with non-small cell lung cancer that progressed on radiotherapy plus ipilimumab.

The chain employs TRBV7-9 and TRBJ2-2, with 7 bases fitting TRBD1. Trimming cost V 0 bases and J 6 bases; bases outside gene matches: 4. Germline assignment: CDR1 SEHNR and CDR2 FQNEAQ (reference sequence). This CDR3 has 15 amino acids. DNA for the CDR3: TGTGCCAGCAGCTTAGCGACCCAGGGGGCCGGGGAGCTGTTTTTT. Translated: CASSLATQGAGELFF.

In DNA form, the CDR3 reads TGTGCCAGCAGTTTAGAGCTCCCCACTTCCTACAATGAGCAGTTCTTC. Its protein product is CASSLELPTSYNEQFF. The chain recombines TRBV27 with TRBJ2-1; no reliable D call. V lost 2 bases to trimming and J lost 1 base, with 12 bases between them. The CDR3 spans 16 residues. Per the germline V gene, CDR1 is MNHEY and CDR2 is SMNVEV (reference sequence).

The rearrangement uses TRBV5-6 and TRBJ1-3; 11 nucleotides line up with TRBD1. V dropped 4 bases and J dropped 4; count of bases not matched to a gene: 7. The CDR3 length is 16 residues. Germline V gene lookup returns CDR1 SGHDT and CDR2 YYEEEE. CDR3 DNA sequence: TGTGCCAGCAGCAGGACAGGGGGCCTCTCCGGAAACACCATATATTTT. Translation: CASSRTGGLSGNTIYF.

This clone was detected a few times. The J gene is TRBJ2-7, the V gene TRBV28; D is possibly TRBD1 or TRBD2 (5 bases each). V shed 5 bases and J shed 0 bases, with 11 bases lying between them. This CDR3 contains 14 residues. The germline CDR1 and CDR2 sequences are MDHEN and SYDVKM. DNA of the CDR3: TGTGCCAGCAGTCATGAGGGGAGCTCCTACGAGCAGTACGTC. Translated: CASSHEGSSYEQYV.

The V and J genes are TRBV4-1 and TRBJ1-2, with D hard to call. The length of the CDR3 is 15 residues. Germline CDR1 and CDR2: MGHRA and YSYEKL. V was trimmed by 1 base and J by 6 bases, leaving 15 bases between them. The CDR3 region has the DNA TGCGCCAGCAGCCAAGTTTTGTCCCTACCGAATGGCTACACCTTC. Translated: CASSQVLSLPNGYTF.

V gene TRBV7-6 combines with J gene TRBJ1-1, with D maybe TRBD1 (5 bases). Germline loops: CDR1 SGHVS, CDR2 FNYEAQ. Trimming cost V 0 bases and J 4 bases, with 15 bases left between them. CDR3 size: 16 residues. DNA for the CDR3: TGTGCCAGCAGCTTAGCGCAAGGGGAAGGAGGCACTGAAGCTTTCTTT. Its translation: CASSLAQGEGGTEAFF.

The chain has TRBV7-2 and TRBJ2-2; D is ambiguous. CDR1 is SGHTA and CDR2 is FQGNSA in the germline V gene. Trimming pared 3 bases from V and 9 bases from J, leaving 11 bases between. This CDR3 contains 13 residues. CDR3 coding DNA: TGTGCCAGCAGCTTCCACGGGTTCCGGGAGCTGTTTTTT. Amino acid sequence: CASSFHGFRELFF.

The chain recombines TRBV5-1 with TRBJ2-2, with no clear D. This CDR3 spans 13 amino acids. The germline gives CDR1 SGHRS, CDR2 YFSETQ. The germline V and J ends were trimmed by 5 bases and 5 bases, with 10 bases remaining between them. CDR3 in DNA: TGCGCCAGCAGTGGTGGGTGGACCGGGGAGCTGTTTTTT. It encodes CASSGGWTGELFF.

This chain links TRBV2 with TRBJ2-3; D perhaps matches TRBD2 (5 bases). Trimming cost V 6 bases and J 3 bases, with 7 bases left between them. The CDR3 length is 12 residues. Germline V CDR1 and CDR2: SNHLY, FYNNEI. CDR3 sequence (DNA): TGTGCCAGCAGCGGGATGACAGATACGCAGTATTTT. Protein sequence: CASSGMTDTQYF.

V and J are TRBV19 and TRBJ1-5; 8 bases line up with TRBD1. CDR3 length equals 15 residues. Germline trimming cut 9 bases from V and 4 bases from J; bases unmatched to any gene: 11. Germline CDR1 LNHDA, CDR2 SQIVND (reference sequence). CDR3 loop: CASFRDRRDNQPQHF. In DNA form, the CDR3 reads TGTGCCAGCTTCAGGGACAGGCGGGATAATCAGCCCCAGCATTTT.

The gene calls are TRBV27 and TRBJ1-4, with 11 bases lining up with TRBD1. V shed 5 bases and J 10 bases; nucleotides not matched to a gene: 6. This CDR3 has 14 amino acids. Germline CDR1 is MNHEY and CDR2 is SMNVEV (reference sequence). The CDR3 loop is CASSMDRGLVKLFF. The CDR3 region has the DNA TGTGCCAGCAGTATGGACAGGGGGCTGGTAAAACTGTTTTTT.

The chain carries TRBV9 and TRBJ2-5; 7 nucleotides align to TRBD2. This CDR3 has 18 residues. Germline CDR1 and CDR2: SGDLS and YYNGEE. V lost 4 bases, J lost 0 bases, and 15 bases stayed unmatched. Here the CDR3 DNA reads TGTGCCAGCAGCCTCCCCCCAGCGGGACTCACGAACCAAGAGACCCAGTACTTC. It specifies CASSLPPAGLTNQETQYF.

The chain is built from TRBV29-1 and TRBJ1-4; tentative D call: TRBD1 (5 bases). This CDR3 has 15 residues. V was pared by 0 bases and J by 10 bases, with 18 bases between. Germline CDR1 reads SQVTM; CDR2 reads ANQGSEA. DNA for the CDR3: TGCAGCGTTGAAGATTCGAGGGGCGTCTTTGGAAAACTGTTTTTT. Amino acids: CSVEDSRGVFGKLFF.

Here the CDR3 DNA reads TGTGCCTGGAGCGGGGACCACAACAATGAGCAGTTCTTC. This translates into CAWSGDHNNEQFF. V is TRBV30 and J is TRBJ2-1; D tentatively fits TRBD1 or TRBD2 (5 bases each). Germline-derived CDR1 and CDR2 are GTSNPN and SVGIG (reference sequence). The CDR3 runs 13 residues. Trimming shortened V by 3 bases and J by 5 bases, and 11 bases separated the two germline ends.

The V gene is TRBV12-5, the J gene TRBJ2-3, with TRBD2 matching 7 bases. Germline-derived CDR1 and CDR2 are LGHNT and FRNRAP. V shed 0 bases and J 4 bases; nucleotides not matched to a gene: 7. The CDR3 length is 16 residues. The CDR3 protein is CASGLVKAGIADTQYF. The CDR3, as DNA: TGTGCTAGTGGTTTGGTAAAAGCGGGAATTGCAGATACGCAGTATTTT.

The chain is built from TRBV5-1 and TRBJ2-5; 9 bases are shared with TRBD2. Germline values: CDR1 SGHRS, CDR2 YFSETQ. V gave up 0 bases and J gave up 5 bases; unmatched junction bases: 11. This CDR3 spans 17 amino acids. In nucleotides, the CDR3 is TGCGCCAGCAGCTTGGCCGGAGTAGCGGGAGTAGGGGAGACCCAGTACTTC. This sequence encodes CASSLAGVAGVGETQYF.

The chain combines TRBV5-1 with TRBJ1-4; D is uncertain. The CDR3 contains 14 residues. Germline CDR1 reads SGHRS; CDR2 reads YFSETQ. Trimming took 2 bases from V and 0 from J, leaving 5 bases between them. CDR3 protein: CASSFQSTNEKLFF. The CDR3 DNA sequence: TGCGCCAGCAGCTTTCAGTCAACTAATGAAAAACTGTTTTTT. Drawing the rest from reference TRBV5-1 and TRBJ1-4, the complete variable domain is KAGVTQTPRYLIKTRGQQVTLSCSPISGHRSVSWYQQTPGQGLQFLFEYFSETQRNKGNFPGRFSGRQFSNSRSEMNVSTLELGDSALYLCASSFQSTNEKLFFGSGTQLSVL.